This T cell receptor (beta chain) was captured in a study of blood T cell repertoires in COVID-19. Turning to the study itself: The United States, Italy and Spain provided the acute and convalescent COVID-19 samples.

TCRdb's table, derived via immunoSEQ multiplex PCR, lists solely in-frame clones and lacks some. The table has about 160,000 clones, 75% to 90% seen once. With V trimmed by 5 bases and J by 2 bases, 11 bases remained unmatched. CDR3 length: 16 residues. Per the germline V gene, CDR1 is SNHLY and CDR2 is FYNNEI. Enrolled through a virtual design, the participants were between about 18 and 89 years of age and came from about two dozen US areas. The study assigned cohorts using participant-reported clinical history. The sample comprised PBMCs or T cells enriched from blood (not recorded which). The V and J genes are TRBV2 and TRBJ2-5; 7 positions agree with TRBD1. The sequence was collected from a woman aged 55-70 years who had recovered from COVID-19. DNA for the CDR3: TGTGCCAGCAGTAGAACAGGGGCCTCGGGGCAAGAGACCCAGTACTTC. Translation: CASSRTGASGQETQYF.